This T cell receptor beta chain is drawn from a study of cytomegalovirus exposure and HLA in healthy donors. Points on this clone: No antigen is known for it.

Findings of the study overall: A later analysis found first-cohort TCR clusters tended to co-occur in the 90 to 150 validation repertoires. Both high specificity and high sensitivity reportedly marked the classifier's diagnosis of cytomegalovirus status.

The CDR3 is 14 amino acids. V gave up 6 bases and J gave up 7 bases; unmatched junction bases: 7. Germline V gene lookup returns CDR1 MNHNY and CDR2 SVGAGI (reference sequence). Sequenced by immunoSEQ multiplex PCR; TCRdb stores in-frame clones only, minus some. The sample shows under 400,000 clones, approximately 88% of them seen only once. The sample comprised PBMCs. This TCR derives from a man aged 30 to 39 in good health and CMV-seronegative. V gene TRBV6-6 combines with J gene TRBJ2-1; 9 nucleotides line up with TRBD2. CDR3 DNA sequence: TGTGCCAGCAGCACAAGCGGGGGGTTGAATGAGCAGTTCTTC. This gives the protein CASSTSGGLNEQFF.